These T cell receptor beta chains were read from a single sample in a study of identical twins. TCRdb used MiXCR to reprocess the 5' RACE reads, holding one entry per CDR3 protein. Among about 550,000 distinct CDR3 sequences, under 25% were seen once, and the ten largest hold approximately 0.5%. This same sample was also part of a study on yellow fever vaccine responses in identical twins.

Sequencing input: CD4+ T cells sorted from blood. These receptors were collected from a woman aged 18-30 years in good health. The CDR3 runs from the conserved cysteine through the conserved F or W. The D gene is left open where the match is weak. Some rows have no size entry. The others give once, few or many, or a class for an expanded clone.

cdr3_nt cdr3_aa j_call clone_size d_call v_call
TGCGCCAGCAGCCTTGAATCACAGGGGGCGGAGACCCAGTACTTC CASSLESQGAETQYF TRBJ2-5 NA TRBD1 TRBV5-1
TGTGCCAGCAGCCCGAGCTTTCCGACAGGGACCGGGGAAGCTTTCTTT CASSPSFPTGTGEAFF TRBJ1-1 few TRBD1 TRBV11-2
TGTGCCTCCATGGGGGTCGGTGAGCAGTTCTTC CASMGVGEQFF TRBJ2-1 few NA TRBV10-3
TGCGCCAGCAGCCTTGACAGGGTGGGGAACACCGGGGAGCTGTTTTTT CASSLDRVGNTGELFF TRBJ2-2 NA TRBD1 TRBV5-1
TGTGCCAGCAGTCACGGACCCTATAGCAATCAGCCCCAGCATTTT CASSHGPYSNQPQHF TRBJ1-5 few NA TRBV12-3/TRBV12-4
TGTGCCAGCTCACTTAGACAGGGAACGAACACCGGGGAGCTGTTTTTT CASSLRQGTNTGELFF TRBJ2-2 NA TRBD1 TRBV18
TGCGCCAGCAGCTTGGCCGGGGGTGACAGGTCCTACAATGAGCAGTTCTTC CASSLAGGDRSYNEQFF TRBJ2-1 NA NA TRBV5-1
TGTGCCAGCAGCTTGGTGGAGGACAGGGGAGAAGGTTTCTTT CASSLVEDRGEGFF TRBJ1-1 NA TRBD1 TRBV12-3/TRBV12-4
TGCGCCAGCAGCTCCGGGACGCCTGAGGATGAGCAGTTCTTC CASSSGTPEDEQFF TRBJ2-1 NA NA TRBV5-1
TGTGCCAGCAGCTCAGGACTAGCGGGGGTTTCAGATACGCAGTATTTT CASSSGLAGVSDTQYF TRBJ2-3 NA TRBD2 TRBV11-2
TGTGCCAGCAGTTTAAAAGTGTCAGGGGTAGCTTTCTTT CASSLKVSGVAFF TRBJ1-1 few NA TRBV28
TGTGCCAGCAGCTTAGTGACTAGTCTGGATACGCAGTATTTT CASSLVTSLDTQYF TRBJ2-3 NA NA TRBV7-2
TGCGCCAGCGGAGGGGGCGAGGGTGAGCAGTTCTTC CASGGGEGEQFF TRBJ2-1 NA NA TRBV5-1
TGTGCCAGCAGTTCCCTAGGGCAGGGCGCAGATACGCAGTATTTT CASSSLGQGADTQYF TRBJ2-3 few NA TRBV12-3/TRBV12-4
TGTGCCAGCAGTGTTCGGGGGGGATCCTACAATGAGCAGTTCTTC CASSVRGGSYNEQFF TRBJ2-1 few TRBD2 TRBV6-1
TGCGCCAGCAGCTCTTTGAGGGCCTCCTACAATGAGCAGTTCTTC CASSSLRASYNEQFF TRBJ2-1 few NA TRBV5-1
TGTGCCAGCAGTGAAGTTCTAGCGGCCTACGAGCAGTACTTC CASSEVLAAYEQYF TRBJ2-7 few TRBD2 TRBV6-1
TGTGCCAGCAGCTTAATTCTAGGGCGACCCGGGGAGCTGTTTTTT CASSLILGRPGELFF TRBJ2-2 NA NA TRBV7-8
TGTGCCAGCAGCTACAGTGATCTCAAGGCCTACAATGAGCAGTTCTTC CASSYSDLKAYNEQFF TRBJ2-1 NA NA TRBV28
TGCAGTGCTGCTCCGGTTGCGGGCAATTACAATGAGCAGTTCTTC CSAAPVAGNYNEQFF TRBJ2-1 few NA TRBV20-1
TGTGCCATCAGTAAAAATAGCGGGGTCCACAATGAGCAGTTCTTC CAISKNSGVHNEQFF TRBJ2-1 NA TRBD2 TRBV10-3
TGTGCCAGCAGCCCCCGGGCGACGAACTACAATGAGCAGTTCTTC CASSPRATNYNEQFF TRBJ2-1 NA NA TRBV7-8